What follows are 31 T cell receptor beta chains derived from one specimen sequenced in a study of early T cells in non-severe SARS-CoV-2 infection. Via MiXCR, TCRdb re-called the 5' RACE reads, giving one row per CDR3 protein. The sample includes some 58,000 distinct CDR3 sequences, about 10% seen only once; the top ten take nearly 3%. The source material was whole blood, sampled at baseline. Source of these receptors: an adult who was a healthcare worker with PCR-confirmed SARS-CoV-2 infection or an uninfected control (not recorded which).

At least ten counts were recorded for this clonotype. This chain joins TRBV5-4 and TRBJ1-2, with 7 bases that match TRBD1. The V and J ends lost 0 bases and 7 bases, in that order; junction bases with no gene match: 18. The CDR3 extends over 18 amino acids. In germline, CDR1 is SGHNT, CDR2 YYREEE (reference sequence). CDR3 sequence (DNA): TGTGCCAGCAGCTTGGATCCGAGAGGACAGGCGACCACTGGTGGCTACACCTTC. It translates to CASSLDPRGQATTGGYTF.

This clonotype was observed a handful of times. The CDR3 reads CASSPGTSYNEQFF. The CDR3 DNA is TGTGCCAGCAGCCCCGGGACCTCCTACAATGAGCAGTTCTTC. The chain recombines TRBV11-3 with TRBJ2-1, with D perhaps TRBD1 or TRBD2 (5 bases each). There are 14 residues in the CDR3. Germline CDR1 and CDR2: SGHNT and YENEEA. Trimming left V 5 bases short and J 0 bases short, with 8 bases between.

The table lists this clonotype with a few counts. This rearrangement joins TRBV28 to TRBJ1-6, with 10 bases lining up with TRBD1. V lost 6 bases, J lost 2 bases, and 13 bases stayed unmatched. The CDR3 loop spans 19 amino acids. Germline V gene lookup returns CDR1 MDHEN and CDR2 SYDVKM. The CDR3 region is CASSLTAAGTGAYNSPLHF. CDR3 DNA: TGTGCCAGCAGCCTCACCGCCGCGGGGACAGGGGCCTATAATTCACCCCTCCACTTT.

The rearrangement uses TRBV12-3 or TRBV12-4 and TRBJ2-1, with 10 bases identical to TRBD2. After removal of 4 bases from V and 5 bases from J, the junction contained 5 bases not matched to a gene. The CDR3 contains 15 residues. Written as DNA, the CDR3 is TGTGCCAGCAGTTCTAGCGGGGGCCTGAACAATGAGCAGTTCTTC. Protein sequence: CASSSSGGLNNEQFF.

The gene calls are TRBV6-1 and TRBJ2-7; tentatively, D is TRBD2 (5 bases). Between the trimmed V and J ends, which lost 5 bases and 0 bases, there was a span of 14 bases. There are 15 residues in the CDR3. Germline loops: CDR1 MNHNS, CDR2 SASEGT. CDR3 region: CASSKDSYTSYEQYF. CDR3 nucleotides: TGTGCCAGCAGTAAGGACTCTTACACCTCCTACGAGCAGTACTTC.

This clonotype turned up a few times. The chain employs TRBV20-1 and TRBJ1-5, with 10 nucleotides matching TRBD1. Germline V CDR1 and CDR2: DFQATT, SNEGSKA (reference sequence). The J segment lost 3 bases and the V segment lost 6 bases, leaving 8 bases of the junction unmatched. The CDR3 covers 15 residues. CDR3: CSAPGTGALNQPQHF. CDR3 bases: TGCAGTGCACCCGGGACAGGGGCCCTCAATCAGCCCCAGCATTTT.

V gene TRBV12-3 or TRBV12-4 combines with J gene TRBJ2-1, with a tentative D call TRBD2 (5 bases). Trimming removed 6 bases at V and 10 bases at J, with 10 bases between. This CDR3 contains 11 residues. The CDR3 region is CASSRLTEQFF. The CDR3 DNA reads TGTGCCAGCAGCAGACTAACGGAGCAGTTCTTC.

This clonotype was seen at least ten times. The DNA of the CDR3 is TGTGCCAGTAGTAACCAGGGGGGACAGCCCCAGCATTTT. Translating gives CASSNQGGQPQHF. The rearrangement links TRBV19 to TRBJ1-5; 7 nucleotides align to TRBD1. The ends lost 4 bases at V and 7 bases at J; junction bases unmatched: 4. The CDR3 has 13 amino acids. Germline V gene sequence: CDR1 LNHDA, CDR2 SQIVND (reference sequence).

This clonotype turned up a few times. The rearrangement links TRBV11-2 to TRBJ2-1; D is unresolved. V was clipped by 3 bases and J by 2 bases, with 11 bases between them. This CDR3 contains 15 residues. Germline lookup yields CDR1 SGHAT and CDR2 FQNNGV. CDR3 sequence: CASSFHAAAYNEQFF. As DNA, the CDR3 is TGTGCCAGCAGCTTCCATGCTGCGGCCTACAATGAGCAGTTCTTC.

This clonotype was seen a few times. The chain joins TRBV5-1 to TRBJ1-1; D uncertain. Germline V gene data show CDR1 as SGHRS and CDR2 as YFSETQ. The CDR3 runs 17 residues. With 4 bases removed from V and 3 bases from J, the gap between germline ends came to 22 bases. CDR3 loop: CASSRSLTGNRYTEAFF. CDR3 in DNA: TGCGCCAGCAGCCGTTCGTTAACGGGAAATAGATACACTGAAGCTTTCTTT.

This clonotype was counted a few times. V is TRBV7-3 and J is TRBJ2-1, with TRBD2 as a possible D gene (5 bases). Looked up from germline, CDR1 is SGHTA and CDR2 is FQGTGA. The CDR3 consists of 15 residues. The V end was cut by 5 bases, the J end by 0 bases, with 11 bases between. The CDR3 is CASSVMGSSYNEQFF. CDR3 nucleotides: TGTGCCAGCAGCGTGATGGGGAGCTCCTACAATGAGCAGTTCTTC.

This clonotype has just a few counts. The chain combines TRBV20-1 with TRBJ2-1; 8 bases are a match to TRBD2. The V segment lost 3 bases and the J segment 4 bases; nucleotides outside the gene matches: 20. The CDR3 totals 19 residues. Germline V gene lookup returns CDR1 DFQATT and CDR2 SNEGSKA (reference sequence). CDR3 loop: CSARIHRPRSGGAYNEQFF. The CDR3 coding sequence is TGCAGTGCTAGGATTCACCGGCCACGAAGCGGGGGTGCATACAATGAGCAGTTCTTC.

This clonotype was counted a few times. No conserved phenylalanine or tryptophan ends this CDR3, so it is likely a read error. The rearrangement joins TRBV12-3 or TRBV12-4 to TRBJ2-3, with TRBD2 matching over 9 bases. The CDR3 runs to 18 residues. J was trimmed by 2 bases and V by 5 bases; bases with no gene match: 14. CDR3 sequence reads: CASSQPSGLAGFTDTQYL. In DNA, the CDR3 is TGTGCCAGCAGTCAACCCTCGGGGCTAGCGGGATTCACAGATACGCAGTATTTG.

This clonotype was picked up a small number of times. The chain recombines TRBV6-2 or TRBV6-3 with TRBJ2-1; D gene unclear. V dropped 8 bases and J dropped 14 bases, with 16 bases sitting between them. Germline lookup yields CDR1 MNHEY and CDR2 SVGEGT. The length of the CDR3 is 11 residues. CDR3 in DNA: TGTGCCAGCTCCGAACGAACTGCGAAGTTCTTC. This sequence encodes CASSERTAKFF.

The chain carries TRBV29-1 and TRBJ2-7, with D perhaps TRBD2 (5 bases). The germline gives CDR1 SQVTM, CDR2 ANQGSEA. The CDR3 length is 12 residues. V lost 6 bases and J lost 5, with 14 bases in between. CDR3 amino acids: CSVYAGGDEQYF. As DNA, the CDR3 is TGCAGCGTGTACGCGGGCGGAGACGAGCAGTACTTC.

The chain employs TRBV20-1 and TRBJ2-7; 7 positions agree with TRBD1. V shed 1 base and J 6 bases; nucleotides not matched to a gene: 9. This CDR3 contains 14 residues. Germline CDR1 is DFQATT and CDR2 is SNEGSKA (reference sequence). CDR3 in amino acids: CSARGARQGVEQYF. The CDR3, as DNA: TGCAGTGCTAGAGGGGCGAGACAGGGCGTCGAGCAGTACTTC.

This chain uses TRBV10-3 with TRBJ2-7; 9 bases match TRBD2. The CDR3 length is 19 residues. The J segment lost 1 base and the V segment lost 6 bases, leaving 19 bases of the junction unmatched. Germline CDR1 reads ENHRY; CDR2 reads SYGVKD. CDR3 coding DNA: TGTGCCATCAGATCCTACACGCACATAGCCGCGGGGGGGTCCTACGAGCAGTACTTC. Its protein is CAIRSYTHIAAGGSYEQYF.

CDR3 in DNA: TGCAGTGCGAAGGCACAGGGCGTAAACACCATATATTTT. Its protein product is CSAKAQGVNTIYF. V and J are TRBV20-1 and TRBJ1-3; TRBD1 might be the D (6 bases). V lost 6 bases, J lost 6 bases, and 15 bases lay in between. The CDR3 has 13 amino acids. Germline lookup yields CDR1 DFQATT and CDR2 SNEGSKA (reference sequence).

This clonotype occurred many times. The chain recombines TRBV18 with TRBJ2-3; the D is unclear. Trimming cost V 8 bases and J 1 base, with 10 bases left between them. CDR1 is KGHSH, CDR2 LQKENI, per germline. The CDR3 extends over 13 amino acids. CDR3 protein: CASSPPGTDTQYF. Written as DNA, the CDR3 is TGTGCCAGCAGCCCTCCCGGCACAGATACGCAGTATTTT.

In this sample, this clonotype turned up a few times. J is TRBJ2-7 and V is TRBV12-3 or TRBV12-4; D not resolved. V dropped 5 bases and J dropped 5 bases, with 16 bases sitting between them. The CDR3 spans 14 residues. The chain's CDR3 is CASSPRLLLHEQYF. The CDR3 DNA reads TGTGCCAGCAGTCCCCGGCTCCTACTCCACGAGCAGTACTTC.

The sample holds many counts of this clonotype. V is TRBV28 and J is TRBJ1-2; 7 nucleotides align to TRBD1. The CDR3 has 13 residues. V was pared by 2 bases and J by 5 bases, with 2 bases of the junction left unmatched. Germline assignment: CDR1 MDHEN and CDR2 SYDVKM. DNA for the CDR3: TGTGCCAGCAGTTTAAGCAGGGGGTATGGCTACACCTTC. This gives the protein CASSLSRGYGYTF.

The genes are TRBV7-9 and TRBJ1-2; D is possibly TRBD1 (5 bases). Deletions cut 5 bases from V and 4 bases from J, with 14 bases between. The CDR3 covers 14 residues. Germline V lookup: CDR1 SEHNR, CDR2 FQNEAQ (reference sequence). The CDR3 protein is CASSPRQLPYGYTF. The CDR3 DNA sequence: TGTGCCAGCAGCCCGAGACAGCTCCCCTATGGCTACACCTTC.

This clonotype was picked up many times. One end of the junction is discordant with germline, which a read error may explain. The rearrangement links TRBV6-6 to TRBJ2-2, with 7 positions matching TRBD1. Germline CDR1 and CDR2: MNHNY and SVGAGI (reference sequence). There are 15 residues in the CDR3. CDR3 sequence (DNA): TGTGCTTCCCGGGACAGCTTGGGGAACACTGGGGAGCTGTTTTTT. Its protein is CASRDSLGNTGELFF.

In this sample, this clonotype turned up a few times. The chain couples TRBV7-8 to TRBJ1-2; 7 nucleotides agree with TRBD1. Germline-derived CDR1 and CDR2 are SGHVS and FQNEAQ. V lost 5 bases and J lost 1; bases outside the gene matches: 7. The CDR3 totals 15 residues. The CDR3, as DNA: TGTGCCAGCAGCCCCGGGACAGCATTTAACTATGGCTACACCTTC. Translated: CASSPGTAFNYGYTF.

Many counts were recorded for this clonotype. The gene calls are TRBV7-2 and TRBJ2-2; TRBD1 matches at 8 bases. There are 16 residues in the CDR3. CDR1 is SGHTA, CDR2 FQGNSA, per germline. Trimming removed 3 bases from V and 6 bases from J; junction bases left unmatched: 9. The CDR3 nucleotides are TGTGCCAGCAGCTTTGCGTTGCAGGGGGCCGCCGGGGAGCTGTTTTTT. Amino acids: CASSFALQGAAGELFF.

The chain recombines TRBV5-1 with TRBJ2-4, with a possible D match to TRBD2 (5 bases). Germline V CDR1 and CDR2: SGHRS, YFSETQ. Trimming took 0 bases from V and 9 from J, leaving 16 bases between them. This CDR3 spans 15 amino acids. CDR3 coding DNA: TGCGCCAGCAGCTTGGCCGGGGTCTCCTGGGGCATTCAGTACTTC. It encodes CASSLAGVSWGIQYF.

This chain connects TRBV18 to TRBJ2-7; D call uncertain. Germline CDR1 is KGHSH and CDR2 is LQKENI. Trimming took 9 bases from V and 0 from J, leaving 12 bases between them. The CDR3 length is 13 residues. The CDR3 sequence: CASTGVGSYEQYF. CDR3 in DNA: TGTGCCAGTACGGGTGTTGGCTCCTACGAGCAGTACTTC. The full variable domain, completed using reference TRBV18 and TRBJ2-7, is NAGVMQNPRHLVRRRGQEARLRCSPMKGHSHVYWYRQLPEEGLKFMVYLQKENIIDESGMPKERFSAEFPKEGPSILRIQQVVRGDSAAYFCASTGVGSYEQYFGPGTRLTVT.

This clonotype has a handful of counts. V usage is TRBV5-6 and J usage is TRBJ2-7, with no clear D. Trimming cost V 0 bases and J 6 bases, with 10 bases left between them. CDR3 length equals 13 residues. Per germline, CDR1 SGHDT and CDR2 YYEEEE. The DNA for the CDR3 is TGTGCCAGCAGCTTGGAACAGCTCCCCGAGCAGTACTTC. Residues: CASSLEQLPEQYF.

There are a few counts of this clonotype. The chain is built from TRBV3-1 and TRBJ1-6, with TRBD1 identical over 8 bases. The germline V gene encodes CDR1 LGHDT and CDR2 YNNKEL (reference sequence). The CDR3 is 15 residues long. Trimming cost V 4 bases and J 6 bases; bases outside gene matches: 5. As DNA, the CDR3 is TGTGCCAGCAGCCGTGGGGACAGGCCTAATTCACCCCTCCACTTT. Translating it yields CASSRGDRPNSPLHF.

The chain has TRBV29-1 and TRBJ2-7, with TRBD1 as a possible D gene (5 bases). This CDR3 contains 12 residues. Germline CDR1 reads SQVTM; CDR2 reads ANQGSEA. V dropped 4 bases and J dropped 5 bases, with 12 bases sitting between them. The CDR3 DNA reads TGCAGCGTTGTGGACACTACGAACGAGCAGTACTTC. Translation gives CSVVDTTNEQYF.

This chain connects TRBV7-8 to TRBJ2-2; D may correspond to TRBD1 or TRBD2 (5 bases each). Germline assignment: CDR1 SGHVS and CDR2 FQNEAQ. V lost 6 bases and J 1 base, leaving 9 bases between the germline ends. The CDR3 loop spans 14 amino acids. The CDR3 loop is CASSGTGNTGELFF. The CDR3 coding sequence is TGTGCCAGCAGTGGGACGGGGAACACCGGGGAGCTGTTTTTT.